The 28 T cell receptor beta chains below were found in one sample sequenced in a study of blood T cell repertoires in COVID-19. Data came from immunoSEQ multiplex PCR; TCRdb stores just in-frame clones and leaves some out. Altogether some 460,000 clones are present, about 90% being singletons, with the ten largest covering 0.65% to 0.9%. The sample consisted of PBMCs or T cells enriched from blood (not recorded which). These receptors came from a woman aged 18-30 years who had recovered from COVID-19.

A single count supports this clone. The CDR3 loop reads CASSQGHAFESSYNEQFF. The CDR3 DNA follows: TGTGCCAGCAGCCAAGGCCACGCTTTCGAGAGCTCCTACAATGAGCAGTTCTTC. V and J are TRBV3-1 (or the pseudogene TRBV3-2) and TRBJ2-1; D gene uncertain. Trimming stripped 1 base from V and 0 bases from J, with 16 bases between. The CDR3 covers 18 residues. Germline CDR1 LGHDT, CDR2 YNNKEL (reference sequence).

V usage is TRBV11-2 and J usage is TRBJ1-2; D is ambiguous. The CDR3 consists of 12 residues. Germline loops: CDR1 SGHAT, CDR2 FQNNGV. Trimming pared 5 bases from V and 3 bases from J, leaving 7 bases between. DNA of the CDR3: TGTGCCAGCAGCCCCGGGGACTATGGCTACACCTTC. This gives the protein CASSPGDYGYTF.

V usage is TRBV1 and J usage is TRBJ2-7; no check of the table's D call, TRBD1, against the DNA was made. TRBV1 is given as a pseudogene. This CDR3 is 16 amino acids long. CDR3 protein: CTSSQATGELSYEQYF. CDR3 sequence (DNA): TGCACCAGCAGCCAAGCGACAGGCGAACTCTCCTACGAGCAGTACTTC.

Only one count was recorded for this clone. The V gene is TRBV6-5, the J gene TRBJ2-2; D might be TRBD2 (5 bases). Trimming took 7 bases from V and 6 from J, leaving 15 bases between them. This CDR3 is 14 amino acids long. Germline V gene sequence: CDR1 MNHEY, CDR2 SVGAGI. CDR3 in amino acids: CASTPVRGAGELFF. The CDR3 region has the DNA TGTGCCAGCACCCCTGTTCGGGGTGCCGGGGAGCTGTTTTTT.

The rearrangement links TRBV2 to TRBJ1-1, with D unresolved. Trimming removed 10 bases from V and 8 bases from J, with 14 bases in between. The CDR3 length is 11 residues. CDR1 and CDR2 (germline): SNHLY, FYNNEI. Written as DNA, the CDR3 is TGTGCCACGGAGAGGGAATCCGAAGCTTTCTTT. It encodes CATERESEAFF.

The V call is TRBV28, the J call TRBJ1-4; D call uncertain. This CDR3 has 15 residues. Trimming removed 2 bases from V and 4 bases from J, with 11 bases in between. From germline, CDR1 is MDHEN and CDR2 SYDVKM. The CDR3 is CASSLSPNINEKLFF. CDR3 nucleotide sequence: TGTGCCAGCAGTTTAAGTCCAAACATTAATGAAAAACTGTTTTTT.

This chain links TRBV4-1 with TRBJ2-1, with D uncertain. Trimming stripped 0 bases from V and 3 bases from J, with 9 bases between. From germline, CDR1 is MGHRA and CDR2 YSYEKL. This CDR3 has 15 amino acids. The CDR3 is CASSQEGPFYNEQFF. The CDR3 DNA is TGCGCCAGCAGCCAAGAGGGCCCCTTCTACAATGAGCAGTTCTTC.

The rearrangement joins TRBV2 to TRBJ1-6; 8 nucleotides match TRBD1. J lost 9 bases, V lost 6 bases, and 13 bases had no gene match. This CDR3 has 16 amino acids. Germline V gives CDR1 SNHLY, CDR2 FYNNEI. This CDR3 is CASSAGTGGLGSPLHF. CDR3 in DNA: TGTGCCAGCAGCGCCGGGACAGGTGGATTGGGTTCACCCCTCCACTTT.

The chain couples TRBV7-8 to TRBJ1-2, with D possibly matching TRBD1 (6 bases). V lost 5 bases and J 7 bases, leaving 20 bases between the germline ends. Germline values: CDR1 SGHVS, CDR2 FQNEAQ. The CDR3 runs to 15 residues. CDR3 DNA sequence: TGTGCCAGCAGCCCGAAGTGGGCAGGGGAGGGTGGCTACACCTTC. Translating it yields CASSPKWAGEGGYTF.

This chain uses TRBV28 with TRBJ2-3; no firm D call. Germline CDR1 and CDR2: MDHEN and SYDVKM. The CDR3 has 11 residues. Trimming pared 8 bases from V and 4 bases from J, leaving 7 bases between. The CDR3 spells CASQRADTQYF. CDR3 nucleotide sequence: TGTGCCAGCCAACGGGCAGATACGCAGTATTTT.

The chain links TRBV5-1 to TRBJ1-1, with 10 nucleotides matching TRBD1. There are 15 residues in the CDR3. After removal of 5 bases from V and 0 bases from J, the junction contained 4 bases not matched to a gene. In germline, CDR1 is SGHRS, CDR2 YFSETQ. The CDR3 DNA is TGCGCCAGCAGGACAGGGGGCTTTTTGAACACTGAAGCTTTCTTT. Its translation is CASRTGGFLNTEAFF.

V and J are TRBV28 and TRBJ1-1; TRBD1 matches 8 bases. The CDR3 contains 13 residues. V trimming: 8 bases; J trimming: 4 bases; junction bases outside the gene matches: 6. The V gene's germline CDR1 is MDHEN and CDR2 SYDVKM. In nucleotides, the CDR3 is TGTGCCAGCCAACAGGGGGAGGGCACTGAAGCTTTCTTT. Its protein is CASQQGEGTEAFF.

The V gene is TRBV5-1, the J gene TRBJ1-2; TRBD1 agrees at 8 bases. This CDR3 contains 15 residues. The V and J ends lost 5 bases and 2 bases, in that order; junction bases with no gene match: 8. Germline CDR1 SGHRS, CDR2 YFSETQ. The CDR3 DNA reads as TGCGCCAGCAGGACAGGGGACGATATCAACTATGGCTACACCTTC. Encoded protein: CASRTGDDINYGYTF.

V is TRBV12-3 or TRBV12-4 and J is TRBJ1-2; 9 nucleotides line up with TRBD1. The CDR3 has 13 amino acids. Trimming took 6 bases from V and 3 from J; bases not matched to a gene: 2. CDR3 in amino acids: CASSHRGHYGYTF. As DNA, the CDR3 is TGTGCCAGCAGCCACAGGGGGCACTATGGCTACACCTTC.

This clone has more than one count but fewer than ten. The J gene is TRBJ2-1, the V gene TRBV7-8; 8 positions agree with TRBD2. The CDR3 is 17 amino acids. V was pared by 5 bases and J by 3 bases, with 12 bases of the junction left unmatched. CDR1 SGHVS and CDR2 FQNEAQ come from the germline V gene. This chain's CDR3 is CASSGRAGARNYNEQFF. The CDR3, as DNA: TGTGCCAGCAGCGGTCGAGCGGGGGCCAGAAACTACAATGAGCAGTTCTTC.

The table lists this clone with a count of one. The V call is TRBV6-5, the J call TRBJ1-2, with 7 nucleotides matching TRBD1. V lost 8 bases to trimming and J lost 0 bases; unmatched junction nucleotides: 6. The CDR3 runs 14 residues. Per germline, CDR1 MNHEY and CDR2 SVGAGI. CDR3 region: CASLGTASNYGYTF. CDR3 DNA: TGTGCCAGCCTCGGGACAGCTTCTAACTATGGCTACACCTTC.

The chain links TRBV6-6 to TRBJ1-2; 11 positions match TRBD1. CDR1 and CDR2 from the germline V gene are MNHNY and SVGAGI (reference sequence). Trimming removed 6 bases from V and 2 bases from J; junction bases left unmatched: 2. This CDR3 has 14 amino acids. Written as DNA, the CDR3 is TGTGCCAGCAGCGGACAGGGGGCGAACTATGGCTACACCTTC. Translating it yields CASSGQGANYGYTF.

The V gene is TRBV20-1, the J gene TRBJ2-1; a possible D gene is TRBD1 (5 bases). Germline V lookup: CDR1 DFQATT, CDR2 SNEGSKA (reference sequence). The V end was cut by 3 bases, the J end by 6 bases, with 21 bases between. The CDR3 spans 16 residues. The CDR3 is CSASMSSILGLNEQFF. As DNA, the CDR3 is TGCAGTGCTAGTATGAGTTCAATTTTGGGGCTCAATGAGCAGTTCTTC.

For this clone: Other DNA sequences from this sample encode an identical CDR3 as well. The rearrangement links TRBV18 to TRBJ1-1; D call uncertain. V was shortened by 3 bases and J by 4 bases, with 9 bases between the two germline ends. The CDR3 extends over 13 amino acids. Germline V gene data show CDR1 as KGHSH and CDR2 as LQKENI. CDR3 nucleotide sequence: TGTGCCAGCTCACCCGAGGGTGGCACTGAAGCTTTCTTT. It is translated as CASSPEGGTEAFF.

This chain links TRBV5-5 with TRBJ2-3; the D gene is possibly TRBD1 (6 bases). The V gene lost 4 bases and the J gene lost 3 bases, with 15 bases spanning the gap. Germline CDR1 is SGHKS and CDR2 is YYEKEE (reference sequence). The CDR3 extends over 15 amino acids. The CDR3 DNA is TGTGCCAGCAGCCTAACAGGGAAGAGGACAGATACGCAGTATTTT. It specifies CASSLTGKRTDTQYF.

The rearrangement joins TRBV18 to TRBJ1-5; a weak D match, TRBD1 (5 bases). V was cut by 2 bases and J by 2 bases, with 13 bases left in between. Germline V gene data show CDR1 as KGHSH and CDR2 as LQKENI. CDR3 length: 16 amino acids. CDR3 DNA sequence: TGTGCCAGCTCACCAGGGGGGTTAGACGGCAATCAGCCCCAGCATTTT. Amino acids: CASSPGGLDGNQPQHF.

The chain links TRBV28 to TRBJ1-1, with D maybe TRBD1 (5 bases). The CDR3 totals 9 residues. The germline V and J ends were trimmed by 7 bases and 11 bases, with 8 bases remaining between them. The germline V gene encodes CDR1 MDHEN and CDR2 SYDVKM. CDR3 sequence reads: CASNRIAFF. CDR3 bases: TGTGCCAGCAACAGGATCGCTTTCTTT.

This clone has a handful of counts. This sequence joins TRBV2 and TRBJ1-2; 7 positions agree with TRBD1. CDR1 SNHLY and CDR2 FYNNEI come from the germline V gene. This CDR3 has 13 residues. The V gene end was trimmed by 6 bases and the J gene end by 6 bases; junction bases not matched to a gene: 7. The CDR3 DNA follows: TGTGCCAGCAGGCGGGACAGATTCGATGGCTACACCTTC. Translation: CASRRDRFDGYTF.

The V call is TRBV5-1, the J call TRBJ2-3; 7 nucleotides align to TRBD1. This CDR3 is 15 amino acids long. CDR1 SGHRS and CDR2 YFSETQ come from the germline V gene. J gave up 0 bases and V 1 base, and 2 bases lay outside the gene matches. CDR3 sequence (DNA): TGCGCCAGCAGCTTGAGGGGGCAGAGCACAGATACGCAGTATTTT. It translates to CASSLRGQSTDTQYF.

This chain joins TRBV2 and TRBJ2-3, with D possibly matching TRBD2 (6 bases). CDR1 is SNHLY, CDR2 FYNNEI, per germline. The CDR3 is 14 amino acids. V dropped 4 bases and J dropped 2 bases, with 10 bases sitting between them. This CDR3 reads CASSGGTVTDTQYF. The CDR3 DNA follows: TGTGCCAGCAGTGGCGGGACCGTCACAGATACGCAGTATTTT. Together with reference TRBV2 and TRBJ2-3, the CDR3 gives the full variable domain: EPEVTQTPSHQVTQMGQEVILRCVPISNHLYFYWYRQILGQKVEFLVSFYNNEISEKSEIFDDQFSVERPDGSNFTLKIRSTKLEDSAMYFCASSGGTVTDTQYFGPGTRLTVL.

V gene TRBV11-2 combines with J gene TRBJ1-2; D is possibly TRBD1 (6 bases). Germline CDR1 is SGHAT and CDR2 is FQNNGV. The CDR3 has 16 amino acids. Between the trimmed V and J ends, which lost 4 bases and 0 bases, there was a span of 15 bases. The CDR3 DNA reads as TGTGCCAGCAGCTCCGTGGGGGCTCGGGCTAACTATGGCTACACCTTC. This encodes CASSSVGARANYGYTF.

V gene TRBV14 combines with J gene TRBJ2-7; D call uncertain. This CDR3 region has 12 residues. Looked up from germline, CDR1 is SGHDN and CDR2 is FVKESK. V lost 4 bases, J lost 3 bases, and 7 bases lay in between. CDR3 in amino acids: CASSLKYYEQYF. CDR3 bases: TGTGCCAGCAGCCTAAAATACTACGAGCAGTACTTC.

The rearrangement links TRBV7-9 to TRBJ1-2; TRBD1 might be the D (6 bases). CDR1 and CDR2 from the germline V gene are SEHNR and FQNEAQ (reference sequence). V lost 5 bases to trimming and J lost 4 bases, with 14 bases between them. The CDR3 spans 14 residues. CDR3 sequence reads: CASSNQGIGYGYTF. CDR3 bases: TGTGCCAGCAGCAACCAGGGGATAGGCTATGGCTACACCTTC.